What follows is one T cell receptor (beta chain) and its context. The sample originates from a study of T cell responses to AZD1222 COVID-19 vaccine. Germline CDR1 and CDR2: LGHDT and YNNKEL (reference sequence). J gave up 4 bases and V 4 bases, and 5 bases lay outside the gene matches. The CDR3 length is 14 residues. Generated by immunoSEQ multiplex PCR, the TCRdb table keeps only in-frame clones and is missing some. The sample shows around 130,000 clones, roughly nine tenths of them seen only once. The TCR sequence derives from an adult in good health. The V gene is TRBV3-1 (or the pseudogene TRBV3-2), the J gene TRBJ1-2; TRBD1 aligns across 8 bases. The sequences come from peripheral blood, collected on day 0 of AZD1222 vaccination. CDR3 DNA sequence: TGTGCCAGCAGCCCCGCCGGGACAGGCTATGGCTACACCTTC. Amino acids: CASSPAGTGYGYTF.